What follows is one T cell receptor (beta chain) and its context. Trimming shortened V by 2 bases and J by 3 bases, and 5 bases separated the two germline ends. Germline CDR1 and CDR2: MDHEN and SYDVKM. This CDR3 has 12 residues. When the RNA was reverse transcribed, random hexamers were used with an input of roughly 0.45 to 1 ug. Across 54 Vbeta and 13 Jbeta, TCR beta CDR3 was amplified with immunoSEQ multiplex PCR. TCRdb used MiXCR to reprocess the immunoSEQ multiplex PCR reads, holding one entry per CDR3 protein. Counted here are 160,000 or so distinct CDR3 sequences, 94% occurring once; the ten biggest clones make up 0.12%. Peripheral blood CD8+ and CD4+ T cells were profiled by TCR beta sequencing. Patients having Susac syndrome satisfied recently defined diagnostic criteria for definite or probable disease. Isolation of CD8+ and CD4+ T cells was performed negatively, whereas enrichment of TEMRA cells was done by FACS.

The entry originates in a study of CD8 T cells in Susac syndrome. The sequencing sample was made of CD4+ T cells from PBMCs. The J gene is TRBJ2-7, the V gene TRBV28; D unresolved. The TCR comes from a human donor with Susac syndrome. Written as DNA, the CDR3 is TGTGCCAGCAGTTTACCGGACTACGAGCAGTACTTC. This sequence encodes CASSLPDYEQYF.